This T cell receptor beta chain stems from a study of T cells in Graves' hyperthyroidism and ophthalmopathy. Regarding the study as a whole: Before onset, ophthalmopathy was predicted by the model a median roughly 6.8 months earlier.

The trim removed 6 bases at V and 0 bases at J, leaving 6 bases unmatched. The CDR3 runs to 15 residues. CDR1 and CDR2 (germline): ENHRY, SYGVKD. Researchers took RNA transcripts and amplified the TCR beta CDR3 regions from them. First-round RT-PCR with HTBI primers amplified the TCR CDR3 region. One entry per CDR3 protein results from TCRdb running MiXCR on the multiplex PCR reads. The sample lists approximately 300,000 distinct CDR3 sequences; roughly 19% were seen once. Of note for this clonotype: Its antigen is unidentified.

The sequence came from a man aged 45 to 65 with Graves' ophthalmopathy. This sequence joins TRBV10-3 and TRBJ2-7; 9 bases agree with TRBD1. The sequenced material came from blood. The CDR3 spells CAISADRGVSYEQYF. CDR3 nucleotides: TGTGCCATCAGCGCCGACAGGGGGGTCTCCTACGAGCAGTACTTC.